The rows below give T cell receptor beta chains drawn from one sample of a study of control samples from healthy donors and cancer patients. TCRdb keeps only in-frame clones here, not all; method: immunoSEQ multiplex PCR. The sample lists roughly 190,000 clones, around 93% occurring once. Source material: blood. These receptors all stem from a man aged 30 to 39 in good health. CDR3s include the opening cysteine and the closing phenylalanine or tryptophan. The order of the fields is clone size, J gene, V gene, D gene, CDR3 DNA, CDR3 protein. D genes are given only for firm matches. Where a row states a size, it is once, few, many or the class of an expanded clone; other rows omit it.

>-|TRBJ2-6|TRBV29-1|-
TGCAGCGTTGAGGGGGGTGCCGGGGCCAACGTCCTGACTTTC
CSVEGGAGANVLTF
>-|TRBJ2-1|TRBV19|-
TGTGCCAGTAGTCACCGCTCCTACAATGAGCAGTTCTTC
CASSHRSYNEQFF
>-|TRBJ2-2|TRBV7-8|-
TGTGCCAGCAGCTTAGATGTGAGACAGGCGAACACCGGGGAGCTGTTTTTT
CASSLDVRQANTGELFF
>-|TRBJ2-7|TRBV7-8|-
TGTGCCAGCAGCTTAGTATCGGTTAGGGGAGCCTACGAGCAGTACTTC
CASSLVSVRGAYEQYF
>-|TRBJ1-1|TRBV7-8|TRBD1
TGTGCCAGCAGCTTAGCGTACAGACAGGGGGATAACACTGAAGCTTTCTTT
CASSLAYRQGDNTEAFF
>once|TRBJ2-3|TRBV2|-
TGTGCCAGCATCCCGGGGGCTAAAGATACGCAGTATTTT
CASIPGAKDTQYF
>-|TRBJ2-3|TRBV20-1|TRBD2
TGCAGTGCTAGTGGCGGGGGGCCCACAGATACGCAGTATTTT
CSASGGGPTDTQYF
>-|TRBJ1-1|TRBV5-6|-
TGTGCCAGCAGCTTGGAAGTAACGGGGGCCGCTGAAGCTTTCTTT
CASSLEVTGAAEAFF
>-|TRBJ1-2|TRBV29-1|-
TGCAGCGTTGTTCTATCAGGGACACCGACTCTGACTACCTTC
CSVVLSGTPTLTTF
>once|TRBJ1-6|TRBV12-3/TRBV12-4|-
TGTGCCAGCAGTCGAGTGGATAATTCACCCCTCCACTTT
CASSRVDNSPLHF
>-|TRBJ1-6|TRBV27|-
TGTGCCAGCAGTTTATATTTTAGGACAGCCGGCCATAATTCACCCCTCCACTTT
CASSLYFRTAGHNSPLHF
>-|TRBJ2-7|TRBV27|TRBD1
TGTGCCAGCAGTTTATCTTTGCCAGGGGACAGGCCGCAGTACTTC
CASSLSLPGDRPQYF
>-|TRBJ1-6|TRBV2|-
TGTGCCAGCAGTGAGCCGGGTCTACCCTATAATTCACCCCTCCACTTT
CASSEPGLPYNSPLHF
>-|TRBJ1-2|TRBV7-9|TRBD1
TGTGCCAGCAGCGCACAGGGGTCAGGTGGCTACACCTTC
CASSAQGSGGYTF
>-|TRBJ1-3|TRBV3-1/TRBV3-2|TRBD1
TGTGCCAGCAGCACAGGGGCGAGGGGGCGGACTGGAAACACCATATATTTT
CASSTGARGRTGNTIYF
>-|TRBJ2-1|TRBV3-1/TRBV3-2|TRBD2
TGTGCCAGCAGCCAAGATTATTGGGGGGGAGAGCAGTTCTTC
CASSQDYWGGEQFF
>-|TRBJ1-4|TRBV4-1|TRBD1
TGCGCCAGCAGCCAAGACCCCGGGACAGGGAATGAAAAACTGTTTTTT
CASSQDPGTGNEKLFF
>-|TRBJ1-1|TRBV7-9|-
TGTGCCAGCAGCCCGTCATCGGGGGGGACTGAAGCTTTCTTT
CASSPSSGGTEAFF
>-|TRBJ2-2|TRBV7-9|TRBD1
TGTGCCAGCAGCTCTGGGACAGGGACGTCGGCCGGGGAGCTGTTTTTT
CASSSGTGTSAGELFF
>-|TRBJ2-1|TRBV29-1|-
TGCAGCGTCATGACAAGGGGAGAGCAGTTCTTC
CSVMTRGEQFF
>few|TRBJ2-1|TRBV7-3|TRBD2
TGTGCCAGCAGCTCGAGAGCGGGGGTCAATGAGCAGTTCTTC
CASSSRAGVNEQFF